The clone carrying this T cell receptor (beta chain) was picked up many times. Its target is not known. This sample stems from a study of blood T cells in healthy people across ages. PCR was performed a second time for about 7 to 11 cycles using a sample-barcoded 5' primer and a J-beta primer mix. Every molecule of cDNA carried a tag from a template-switch adaptor with 12 random nucleotides. TCRdb itself ran the 5' RACE reads through MiXCR, one entry per CDR3 protein. The sample yields more than 750,000 distinct CDR3 sequences, approximately 32% seen once. Each sample yielded at least 5.5 micrograms of PBMC total RNA. Study-level results: Observed TCR beta diversity per million T cells went down as age went up. This fall followed a roughly linear course with age.

The germline V and J ends were trimmed by 5 bases and 3 bases, with 14 bases remaining between them. The CDR3 runs to 14 residues. CDR1 is LNHDA and CDR2 is SQIVND in the germline V gene (reference sequence). The same data also contributed to another study, on T cells of mothers and their children. That work contributes: Pairs that are related and pairs that are unrelated have TCR recombination output shaped similarly by thymic selection.

The V call is TRBV19, the J call TRBJ2-7; perhaps TRBD1 as D (5 bases). The sequence came from a woman aged 35 to 49 in good health. The sample comprised blood. The CDR3 DNA is TGTGCCAGTAGTCGCGACGACAGCCTCTACGAGCAGTACTTC. Translated, it gives CASSRDDSLYEQYF. Full variable domain (outside the CDR3, taken from reference TRBV19 and TRBJ2-7): DGGITQSPKYLFRKEGQNVTLSCEQNLNHDAMYWYRQDPGQGLRLIYYSQIVNDFQKGDIAEGYSVSREKKESFPLTVTSAQKNPTAFYLCASSRDDSLYEQYFGPGTRLTVT.